These T cell receptor beta chains were read from a single sample in a study of OX40 agonist ivuxolimab in advanced cancers. Assay: immunoSEQ multiplex PCR; the TCRdb copy retains only in-frame clones and omits some. The sample has about 54,000 clones, roughly 86% seen once; the top ten hold 1.2%. The sequencing used CD4+ or CD8+ T cells sorted from blood, collected in a trial of the OX40 agonist ivuxolimab. Receptors were obtained from an adult with an advanced solid tumor such as melanoma, head and neck, liver or kidney cancer. CDR3s include the opening cysteine and the closing phenylalanine or tryptophan. A D gene is named only where the DNA matches it firmly. Clone size is given for some rows only: seen once, a few or many times, or a class if the clone is expanded.

J,length,V,D,size,DNA,CDR3
TRBJ1-2,14,TRBV7-2,.,.,TGTGCCAGCAGCCCCGCCCCACTCGTCGGGGGCTACACCTTC,CASSPAPLVGGYTF
TRBJ2-7,15,TRBV5-4,.,.,TGTGCCAGCAGCGCTCGGACTGGTGAAGGCTACGAGCAGTACTTC,CASSARTGEGYEQYF
TRBJ1-4,14,TRBV6-5,.,.,TGTGCCAGCAGTTACGGCCCTAATGATGAAAAACTGTTTTTT,CASSYGPNDEKLFF
TRBJ2-1,14,TRBV6-6,TRBD2,.,TGTGCCAGCAGTTACACTAGCGGGAGTTGGGAGCAGTTCTTC,CASSYTSGSWEQFF
TRBJ1-1,14,TRBV5-1,.,.,TGCGCCAGCAGCTTGGAACAGGGTCTAACTGAAGCTTTCTTT,CASSLEQGLTEAFF
TRBJ2-1,11,TRBV20-1,TRBD1,.,TGCAGTGCTCCAGAGGGGGCTTCCCAGTTCTTC,CSAPEGASQFF
TRBJ1-6,15,TRBV5-1,TRBD1,.,TGCGCCAGCAGCTCGACAGGGGGCGCCGGGTCACCCCTCCACTTT,CASSSTGGAGSPLHF
TRBJ2-7,16,TRBV15,TRBD2,.,TGTGCCACCAGCAGATTTGGACTAGCGGGAGACTACGAGCAGTACTTC,CATSRFGLAGDYEQYF
TRBJ1-3,16,TRBV7-9,.,.,TGTGCCAGCAGCTCCGGCAGGGGTCGCTCTGGAAACACCATATATTTT,CASSSGRGRSGNTIYF
TRBJ1-5,16,TRBV4-1,.,few,TGCGCCAGCAGCCAGGCGGGGACGGAGCTGGGGGGGCCCCAGCATTTT,CASSQAGTELGGPQHF
TRBJ1-4,15,TRBV18,TRBD1,once,TGTGCCAGCTCACCCCCGACAGGGCCCGTTGGAAAACTGTTTTTT,CASSPPTGPVGKLFF
TRBJ1-2,18,TRBV5-8,.,.,TGTGCCAGCAGCTTGGAATTGGCAGGGAGCGACCCAGGCTATGGCTACACCTTC,CASSLELAGSDPGYGYTF
TRBJ1-4,13,TRBV5-6,.,.,TGTGCCAGCAGCTTGGCAGGGACTGAAAAACTGTTTTTT,CASSLAGTEKLFF
TRBJ2-3,16,TRBV19,.,.,TGTGCCAGTAGTATGGCCGGCACCCTGAGCACAGATACGCAGTATTTT,CASSMAGTLSTDTQYF
TRBJ1-2,14,TRBV9,TRBD1,.,TGTGCCAGCAGTTCGGGACAGGGGGTCTTTGGCTACACCTTC,CASSSGQGVFGYTF
TRBJ1-5,15,TRBV6-5,.,.,TGTGCCAGCAGGGAACAGGGAGGGAGCAATCAGCCCCAGCATTTT,CASREQGGSNQPQHF
TRBJ1-3,19,TRBV28,TRBD1,.,TGTGCCAGCAGTTTGCCGGGACAGGGAGGGTTCACGTCTGGAAACACCATATATTTT,CASSLPGQGGFTSGNTIYF
TRBJ1-2,14,TRBV11-2,.,few,TGTGCCAGCAGCTCTCGACTGCAGAACTATGGCTACACCTTC,CASSSRLQNYGYTF
TRBJ1-2,15,TRBV28,.,.,TGTGCCAGCAGTTTATGGCCGGGGGCAAACTATGGCTACACCTTC,CASSLWPGANYGYTF
TRBJ2-1,13,TRBV19,.,.,TGTGCCAGTAGTATGAAGAAGTCAGGTGGGGAGTTCTTC,CASSMKKSGGEFF
TRBJ1-5,14,TRBV28,.,.,TGTGCCAGCAGTTTTAACAGGAACAATCAGCCCCAGCATTTT,CASSFNRNNQPQHF
TRBJ1-2,14,TRBV6-1,.,.,TGTGCCAGCAGTGTTCGGGGACTCACGGATGGCTACACCTTC,CASSVRGLTDGYTF
TRBJ1-4,20,TRBV7-8,TRBD1,.,TGTGCCAGCAGCACACCTCGCCGGGACAGGGGGCGAAGAACTAATGAAAAACTGTTTTTT,CASSTPRRDRGRRTNEKLFF
TRBJ2-1,16,TRBV11-3,TRBD1,.,TGTGCCAGCAGCCTAACGACAGGGAAGGTCTACAATGAGCAGTTCTTC,CASSLTTGKVYNEQFF
TRBJ2-6,18,TRBV5-4,.,.,TGTGCCAGCAGCCCCCAAAGAGGCGGCTTCTCTGGGGCCAACGTCCTGACTTTC,CASSPQRGGFSGANVLTF
TRBJ2-5,14,TRBV6-6,TRBD1,.,TGTGCCAGCAGCCGGGGACAGGGCGGGGAGACCCAGTACTTC,CASSRGQGGETQYF
TRBJ1-2,16,TRBV19,.,.,TGTGCCAGTAGTACCCAGGGACGTCTGGGGAGCTATGGCTACACCTTC,CASSTQGRLGSYGYTF
TRBJ1-2,14,TRBV7-3,TRBD1,.,TGTGCCAGCAGCCCCGGACAGGGGAACTATGGCTACACCTTC,CASSPGQGNYGYTF
TRBJ1-1,13,TRBV7-2,.,.,TGTGCCAGCAGTACTGGACGCAGCACTGAAGCTTTCTTT,CASSTGRSTEAFF
TRBJ2-7,16,TRBV27,.,.,TGTGCCAGCAGCAACTTCCCTGTGGCAGGGGAAGACGAGCAGTACTTC,CASSNFPVAGEDEQYF
TRBJ2-1,15,TRBV9,.,.,TGTGCCAGCAGCGTAGGGAAGGGACTCTACAATGAGCAGTTCTTC,CASSVGKGLYNEQFF
TRBJ1-4,12,TRBV29-1,.,.,TGCAGCGCCCGCGGGGTGGAGGAAAAACTGTTTTTT,CSARGVEEKLFF
TRBJ1-5,15,TRBV28,TRBD1,.,TGTGCCAGCAGTTTAACAGGGGGTTCGTATCAGCCCCAGCATTTT,CASSLTGGSYQPQHF
TRBJ2-1,15,TRBV11-2,.,.,TGTGCCAGCAGCTCCTCAGGTCCCCTTGACAATGAGCAGTTCTTC,CASSSSGPLDNEQFF
TRBJ2-1,14,TRBV7-8,TRBD2,once,TGTGCCAGCAGCCCTCGTCCTATAGCGGGTGAGCAGTTCTTC,CASSPRPIAGEQFF
TRBJ1-1,13,TRBV6-6,.,.,TGTGCCAGCATTCAAGGGGTGAACACTGAAGCTTTCTTT,CASIQGVNTEAFF
TRBJ1-1,12,TRBV7-9,.,.,TGTGCCAGCAGCTTACAGGGAATTGAAGCTTTCTTT,CASSLQGIEAFF